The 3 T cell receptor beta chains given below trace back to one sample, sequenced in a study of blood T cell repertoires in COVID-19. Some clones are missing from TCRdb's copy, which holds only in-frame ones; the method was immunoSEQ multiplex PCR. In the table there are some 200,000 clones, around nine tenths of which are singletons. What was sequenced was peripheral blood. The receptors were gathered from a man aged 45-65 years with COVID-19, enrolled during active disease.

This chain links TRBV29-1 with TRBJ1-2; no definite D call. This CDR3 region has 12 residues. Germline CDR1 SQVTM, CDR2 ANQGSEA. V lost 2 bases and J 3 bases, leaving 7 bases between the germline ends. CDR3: CSVESSDYGYTF. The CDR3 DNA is TGCAGCGTTGAAAGCTCGGACTATGGCTACACCTTC. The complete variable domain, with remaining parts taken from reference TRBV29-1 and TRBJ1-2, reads SAVISQKPSRDICQRGTSLTIQCQVDSQVTMMFWYRQQPGQSLTLIATANQGSEATYESGFVIDKFPISRPNLTFSTLTVSNMSPEDSSIYLCSVESSDYGYTFGSGTRLTVV.

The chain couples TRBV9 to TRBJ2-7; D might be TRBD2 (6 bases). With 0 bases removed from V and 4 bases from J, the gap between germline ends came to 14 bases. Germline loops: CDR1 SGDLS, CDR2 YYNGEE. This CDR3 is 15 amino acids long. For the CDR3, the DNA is TGTGCCAGCAGCGTAGACCCGGGAGCGGTTTACGAGCAGTACTTC. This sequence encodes CASSVDPGAVYEQYF. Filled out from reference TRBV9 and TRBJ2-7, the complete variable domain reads DSGVTQTPKHLITATGQRVTLRCSPRSGDLSVYWYQQSLDQGLQFLIQYYNGEERAKGNILERFSAQQFPDLHSELNLSSLELGDSALYFCASSVDPGAVYEQYFGPGTRLTVT.

The DNA for the CDR3 is TGTGCCAGCAGCGTAGGGGACAGGACAAATGAAAAACTGTTTTTT. Its translation: CASSVGDRTNEKLFF. V is TRBV9 and J is TRBJ1-4; 8 bases fit TRBD1. J gave up 5 bases and V 0 bases, and 3 bases lay outside the gene matches. Germline V lookup: CDR1 SGDLS, CDR2 YYNGEE. CDR3 length equals 15 residues.